This TCR beta chain derives from a study of blood T cell repertoires in COVID-19. Study-level background: T cells, B-cell-depleted T cells, or PBMCs provided the cDNA or gDNA that served as material.

V dropped 3 bases and J dropped 4 bases, with 14 bases sitting between them. The CDR3 loop spans 15 amino acids. CDR1 and CDR2 (germline): SGHDT, YYEEEE. Some clones are missing from TCRdb's copy, which holds only in-frame ones; the method was immunoSEQ multiplex PCR. The repertoire holds over 130,000 clones, approximately 88% seen once, with approximately 10% in the top ten. The chain couples TRBV5-6 to TRBJ1-3; D gene uncertain. Sequences were obtained from peripheral blood. This receptor was obtained from a man between 60 and 70 years old with active or convalescent COVID-19. CDR3 sequence (DNA): TGTGCCAGCAGCTCGGCGGGCCCGGCGGGAAACACCATATATTTT. It is translated as CASSSAGPAGNTIYF.